These 5 T cell receptor beta chains were all obtained from the same sample, sequenced in a study of cytomegalovirus exposure and HLA in healthy donors. It was with 60 Vbeta and 13 Jbeta primers that the PCR ran. TCRdb keeps only in-frame clones here, not all; method: immunoSEQ multiplex PCR. The sample shows 150,000 to 200,000 clones, 70% of them seen only once. Sequencing was done on a sample of PBMCs. The origin of the receptors is a man in his late teens or twenties in good health and CMV-seropositive.

The chain employs TRBV11-2 and TRBJ2-3; 8 nucleotides match TRBD2. The ends lost 5 bases at V and 10 bases at J; junction bases unmatched: 11. CDR1 and CDR2 from the germline V gene are SGHAT and FQNNGV. The CDR3 spans 14 residues. CDR3 coding DNA: TGTGCCAGCAGCCTTCTTCGGGGGGGTCGTGCGCAGTATTTT. It codes for CASSLLRGGRAQYF.

The chain recombines TRBV4-1 with TRBJ1-1; 8 bases line up with TRBD1. The V and J ends lost 4 bases and 5 bases, in that order; junction bases with no gene match: 9. CDR1 and CDR2 from the germline V gene are MGHRA and YSYEKL. This CDR3 is 15 amino acids long. This CDR3 reads CASSLGTGGGTEAFF. In nucleotides, the CDR3 is TGCGCCAGCAGCCTCGGGACAGGAGGAGGGACTGAAGCTTTCTTT.

This clone appeared once. The chain joins TRBV11-3 to TRBJ2-1, with D unresolved. The CDR3 is 13 amino acids. The germline V gene has CDR1 SGHNT and CDR2 YENEEA. Deletions cut 2 bases from V and 4 bases from J, with 6 bases between. The DNA of the CDR3 is TGTGCCAGCAGCTTAAACGGGTACAATGAGCAGTTCTTC. Residues: CASSLNGYNEQFF.

The chain has TRBV27 and TRBJ2-1; D unresolved. This CDR3 is 13 amino acids long. Germline loops: CDR1 MNHEY, CDR2 SMNVEV (reference sequence). V lost 8 bases, J lost 8 bases, and 16 bases lay in between. DNA of the CDR3: TGTGCCAGCTCCATAATCCGGTTTGATGAGCAGTTCTTC. It is translated as CASSIIRFDEQFF.

The table lists this clone with a few counts. This sequence joins TRBV6-6 and TRBJ1-2, with TRBD1 as a possible D gene (5 bases). Germline lookup yields CDR1 MNHNY and CDR2 SVGAGI (reference sequence). Trimming took off 0 bases at V and 3 bases at J, with 11 bases between the two ends. This CDR3 spans 15 amino acids. The CDR3 here is CASSYSTGRDYGYTF. The CDR3 nucleotides are TGTGCCAGCAGTTACTCCACGGGCAGGGACTATGGCTACACCTTC.